This TCR beta chain is from a study of T cells in tumors after PD-1 blockade. Study observations and caveats: Some novel exhausted tumor clones appeared in pre-treatment blood, suggesting peripheral recruitment.

To note about this clone: The antigen is unknown.

Template: tumor biopsy or peripheral blood genomic DNA, roughly 600-6,004 ng per sample. Clones were sequenced by immunoSEQ multiplex PCR, and TCRdb holds only the in-frame ones, with some missing. The data contain under 50,000 clones, approximately 79% of them singletons. This CDR3 region has 13 residues. Trimming shortened V by 5 bases and J by 6 bases, and 10 bases separated the two germline ends. In germline, CDR1 is KGHDR, CDR2 SFDVKD. The chain links TRBV24-1 to TRBJ1-5; D is possibly TRBD1 (5 bases). Sequencing used PBMCs, obtained before anti-PD-1 therapy. The receptor was derived from a human donor with advanced basal cell or squamous cell carcinoma (not recorded which). The CDR3 loop is CATSATDSQPQHF. For the CDR3, the DNA is TGTGCCACCAGTGCCACTGACAGTCAGCCCCAGCATTTT.